Below, 2 T cell receptor beta chains from the same sample are listed, as sequenced in a study of blood T cells in healthy people across ages. It was with a sample-barcoded 5' primer and a J-beta primer mix that a second PCR of about 7 to 12 cycles was run. TCRdb reanalysed the 5' RACE reads using MiXCR and keeps one entry per CDR3 protein. The sample has hundreds of thousands of distinct CDR3 sequences; 22% are singletons. Sequencing was carried out using blood. The source is a man aged 65 to 79 in good health.

This clonotype was counted a few times. This chain joins TRBV7-2 and TRBJ1-1; D ambiguous. CDR1 SGHTA and CDR2 FQGNSA come from the germline V gene. The length of the CDR3 is 14 residues. With 4 bases removed from V and 3 bases from J, the gap between germline ends came to 12 bases. The CDR3 sequence is CASSSPGFYTEAFF. Here the CDR3 DNA reads TGTGCCAGCAGCTCACCCGGTTTCTACACTGAAGCTTTCTTT.

The gene calls are TRBV3-1 and TRBJ2-7; no clear D gene. This CDR3 is built from 11 residues. Trimming took off 0 bases at V and 6 bases at J, with 3 bases between the two ends. Germline loops: CDR1 LGHDT, CDR2 YNNKEL (reference sequence). Here the CDR3 DNA reads TGTGCCAGCAGCCAAGAGACCGAGCAGTACTTC. Its translation: CASSQETEQYF.